Sequencing of this T cell receptor beta chain was carried out in a study of OX40 agonist ivuxolimab in advanced cancers. Study background: There were three patients with partial responses, one having hepatocellular carcinoma and two cutaneous melanoma.

Overall study findings and caveats: Within 6 weeks, CD4+ and CD8+ blood T cells expanded clonally at 0.1 to 3.0 mg/kg.

Repertoires were generated with immunoSEQ multiplex PCR, while TCRdb's copy carries only in-frame clones and drops some. The sample lists roughly 49,000 clones; roughly 89% were seen once. Regarding this clone: Its antigen is not identified.

Specimen: CD4+ or CD8+ T cells sorted from blood, collected in a trial of the OX40 agonist ivuxolimab. The sequence derives from an adult with an advanced solid tumor such as melanoma, head and neck, liver or kidney cancer.

The CDR3 DNA reads TGTGCCACCTCGAGGGCTGGCAATCAGCCCCAGCATTTT. Protein sequence: CATSRAGNQPQHF. The J gene is TRBJ1-5, the V gene TRBV15; the D is unclear. Trimming left V 8 bases short and J 2 bases short, with 10 bases between. The V gene's germline CDR1 is LNHNV and CDR2 YYDKDF (reference sequence). This CDR3 spans 13 amino acids.